This T cell receptor beta chain was captured in a study of blood T cell repertoires in COVID-19. On the study more broadly: Some COVID-19 samples were acute and others convalescent; all came from the United States, Italy and Spain. In each case, the material was cDNA or gDNA derived from T cells, B-cell-depleted T cells, or PBMCs.

Clones were sequenced by immunoSEQ multiplex PCR, and TCRdb holds only the in-frame ones, with some missing. The table records about 220,000 clones, 70% to 85% of them present only once. In germline, CDR1 is LGHDT, CDR2 YNNKEL (reference sequence). The CDR3 length is 14 residues. Trimming pared 1 base from V and 1 base from J, leaving 6 bases between. The sequenced sample consisted of PBMCs or T cells enriched from blood (not recorded which). The sequence was obtained from a woman aged 60 to 75 who had recovered from COVID-19. This chain connects TRBV3-1 (or the pseudogene TRBV3-2) to TRBJ2-3, with D unclear. The CDR3 region is CASSQVQGTDTQYF. The CDR3 DNA sequence: TGTGCCAGCAGCCAAGTCCAGGGCACAGATACGCAGTATTTT.